These T cell receptor beta chains were read from a single sample in a study of T cell responses to AZD1222 COVID-19 vaccine. Assay: immunoSEQ multiplex PCR; the TCRdb copy retains only in-frame clones and omits some. The repertoire holds about 85,000 clones, with roughly 88% as singletons. Material: peripheral blood, obtained on day 0 of MenACWY control vaccination. The receptors stem from an adult in good health. Both conserved end residues are part of each CDR3. The order of the fields is J gene, V gene, D gene, clone size, CDR3 protein, CDR3 DNA. D genes are given only for firm matches. Clone sizes are given selectively: once, few, many, or a class where the clone is expanded.

J gene: TRBJ1-5; V gene: TRBV12-1; D gene: NA; clone size: NA; CDR3 protein: CASSLVETVDNQPQHF; CDR3 DNA: TGTGCCAGCAGCTTAGTGGAGACAGTAGACAATCAGCCCCAGCATTTT
J gene: TRBJ2-7; V gene: TRBV20-1; D gene: NA; clone size: NA; CDR3 protein: CSASRGYEQYF; CDR3 DNA: TGCAGTGCTAGCAGGGGATACGAGCAGTACTTC
J gene: TRBJ2-7; V gene: TRBV18; D gene: NA; clone size: NA; CDR3 protein: CASSPERIGYEQYF; CDR3 DNA: TGTGCCAGCTCACCGGAACGAATTGGCTACGAGCAGTACTTC
J gene: TRBJ1-2; V gene: TRBV5-1; D gene: NA; clone size: NA; CDR3 protein: CASSPGADFYGYTF; CDR3 DNA: TGCGCCAGCAGCCCCGGGGCAGACTTCTATGGCTACACCTTC
J gene: TRBJ1-2; V gene: TRBV6-5; D gene: TRBD1; clone size: NA; CDR3 protein: CASVGAGGRYGYTF; CDR3 DNA: TGTGCCAGCGTGGGGGCAGGGGGAAGGTATGGCTACACCTTC
J gene: TRBJ1-3; V gene: TRBV3-1/TRBV3-2; D gene: TRBD1; clone size: NA; CDR3 protein: CASSRQGTGNTIYF; CDR3 DNA: TGTGCCAGCAGCCGACAGGGAACAGGAAACACCATATATTTT
J gene: TRBJ1-5; V gene: TRBV7-2; D gene: TRBD1; clone size: NA; CDR3 protein: CASSSRGTADNQPQHF; CDR3 DNA: TGTGCCAGCAGCTCCAGGGGGACAGCGGATAATCAGCCCCAGCATTTT
J gene: TRBJ1-1; V gene: TRBV4-1; D gene: NA; clone size: NA; CDR3 protein: CASSVQGGDTEAFF; CDR3 DNA: TGCGCCAGCAGCGTACAGGGAGGGGACACTGAAGCTTTCTTT
J gene: TRBJ1-1; V gene: TRBV6-2/TRBV6-3; D gene: NA; clone size: NA; CDR3 protein: CASSIREGRRNEAFF; CDR3 DNA: TGTGCCAGCAGTATCAGAGAGGGACGAAGGAATGAAGCTTTCTTT
J gene: TRBJ1-1; V gene: TRBV29-1; D gene: NA; clone size: NA; CDR3 protein: CSVVGGPRGTEAFF; CDR3 DNA: TGCAGCGTTGTTGGAGGGCCCAGGGGCACTGAAGCTTTCTTT
J gene: TRBJ2-1; V gene: TRBV7-2; D gene: TRBD2; clone size: NA; CDR3 protein: CASTAVAGSHNEQFF; CDR3 DNA: TGTGCCAGCACCGCAGTAGCGGGATCCCACAATGAGCAGTTCTTC
J gene: TRBJ2-7; V gene: TRBV2; D gene: TRBD2; clone size: NA; CDR3 protein: CASRGGYEQYF; CDR3 DNA: TGTGCCAGCAGGGGGGGGTACGAGCAGTACTTC
J gene: TRBJ1-6; V gene: TRBV19; D gene: NA; clone size: once; CDR3 protein: CASSGYRVSGGESPLHF; CDR3 DNA: TGTGCCAGTAGTGGATACAGGGTTAGTGGGGGGGAGTCACCCCTCCACTTT
J gene: TRBJ2-1; V gene: TRBV3-1/TRBV3-2; D gene: NA; clone size: NA; CDR3 protein: CASSQDRGRYEQFF; CDR3 DNA: TGTGCCAGCAGCCAAGATAGAGGCCGGTATGAGCAGTTCTTC
J gene: TRBJ1-6; V gene: TRBV28; D gene: TRBD1; clone size: NA; CDR3 protein: CASSTPGQGNSPLHF; CDR3 DNA: TGTGCCAGCAGTACCCCGGGACAGGGGAATTCACCCCTCCACTTT
J gene: TRBJ2-1; V gene: TRBV2; D gene: TRBD2; clone size: NA; CDR3 protein: CASMGGSGQFF; CDR3 DNA: TGTGCCAGCATGGGAGGGAGTGGGCAGTTCTTC
J gene: TRBJ1-2; V gene: TRBV27; D gene: NA; clone size: once; CDR3 protein: CASRGQFSGYTF; CDR3 DNA: TGTGCCAGCAGAGGACAGTTTAGTGGCTACACCTTC
J gene: TRBJ1-1; V gene: TRBV19; D gene: NA; clone size: NA; CDR3 protein: CATRPTASLREAFF; CDR3 DNA: TGTGCCACCAGACCGACAGCTAGCCTTCGGGAAGCTTTCTTT
J gene: TRBJ2-5; V gene: TRBV7-8; D gene: NA; clone size: NA; CDR3 protein: CASSLLMGWTKIRETQYF; CDR3 DNA: TGTGCCAGCAGCCTACTAATGGGATGGACCAAAATAAGGGAGACCCAGTACTTC
J gene: TRBJ2-7; V gene: TRBV6-2/TRBV6-3; D gene: TRBD1; clone size: NA; CDR3 protein: CASSYHRGEQYF; CDR3 DNA: TGTGCCAGCAGTTACCACAGGGGCGAGCAGTACTTC
J gene: TRBJ1-6; V gene: TRBV24-1; D gene: NA; clone size: NA; CDR3 protein: CATRPVSNNSPLHF; CDR3 DNA: TGTGCCACCAGACCGGTGAGTAATAATTCACCCCTCCACTTT
J gene: TRBJ1-5; V gene: TRBV19; D gene: NA; clone size: NA; CDR3 protein: CASSIDTDDQPQHF; CDR3 DNA: TGTGCCAGTAGTATTGATACGGACGATCAGCCCCAGCATTTT